These T cell receptor beta chains were read from a single sample in a study of response to subunit inactivated influenza vaccine. In TCRdb, the RT-PCR reads were re-called with MiXCR into one record per CDR3 protein. Of 500,000 to 550,000 distinct CDR3 sequences listed, 6.5% to 8% are singletons. The sequenced sample was PBMCs from blood, obtained less than 30 months after vaccination. These receptor sequences come from a man aged 50 to 75 who received an inactivated influenza vaccine. The conserved cysteine and the conserved F or W are not part of the CDR3 here. D genes are given only for firm matches.

V gene,J gene,CDR3 length,D gene,CDR3 protein
TRBV3-1,TRBJ2-2,16,NA,ASSQWGTTRVGTGELF
TRBV4-1,TRBJ1-6,14,NA,ASSQDPDAAGTPLH
TRBV24-1,TRBJ2-1,14,NA,ATSDPGYTDVNEQF
TRBV12-3/TRBV12-4,TRBJ2-7,12,TRBD1,ASNPGTGTYEQY
TRBV7-9,TRBJ2-4,13,NA,ASSLWTSLSNIQY
TRBV5-4,TRBJ2-2,14,TRBD2,ASSSTSGTLTGELF
TRBV15,TRBJ2-7,14,NA,ATSRHQGSRRVEQY
TRBV29-1,TRBJ2-7,11,NA,SVDMGGLGEQY
TRBV5-1,TRBJ1-2,13,NA,ASCLGTDAFYGNT
TRBV4-3,TRBJ2-1,11,TRBD2,ASTSGGHNEQF
TRBV12-3/TRBV12-4,TRBJ2-3,9,NA,ASTQSDTQY
TRBV29-1,TRBJ1-1,10,NA,SVRGVVTEAF
TRBV5-1,TRBJ2-6,13,NA,ASSFGGAWANVLT
TRBV20-1,TRBJ2-3,14,TRBD2,SARSSTSGRTDTQY
TRBV9,TRBJ2-3,11,NA,ASSVGVMDTQY
TRBV7-2,TRBJ2-7,10,NA,ASSQPGYEQY
TRBV18,TRBJ1-1,15,TRBD1,ASSPVIAGTDNTEAF
TRBV5-1,TRBJ2-3,13,NA,ASSGLKGTTDTQY
TRBV7-6,TRBJ2-2,12,TRBD2,ASSLREGTGELF
TRBV7-3,TRBJ2-2,16,TRBD2,ASSSRTSGSLNTGELF